This T cell receptor (beta chain) was identified in a study of CD8+CD57+ T cells in acquired aplastic anemia. Study-level background: Recorded DNA amounts for sorted CD4+ and CD8+ cells had an average of around 3.4 ug. Study-wide points: Patients and controls shared 25 to 35 CD8+ CDR3 sequences, which appeared highly expressed in patients and within their immunodominant clones.

This CDR3 has 14 amino acids. J gave up 7 bases and V 2 bases, and 9 bases lay outside the gene matches. Germline CDR1 SGHRS, CDR2 YFSETQ. For sequencing, patients were chosen who had shown expansion of CD8+CD57+ cells by flow cytometry. All participating patients were living with severe acquired aplastic anemia. As concerns this clonotype: Its antigen is not known.

Researchers used genomic DNA as the template to profile TCR beta VDJ and CDR3. TCRdb re-called the reads through MiXCR, storing one row per CDR3 protein. The sample lists under 350,000 distinct CDR3 sequences, 45% to 65% occurring once. Sequenced: sorted CD4+, CD8+, or CD8+CD57+ T cells (not recorded which) from PBMCs. The chain uses TRBV5-1 and TRBJ2-7; 7 bases fit TRBD1. This clonotype was obtained from a human donor with aplastic anemia. The CDR3 loop reads CASSLRGATGEQYF. The CDR3 bases are TGCGCCAGCAGCTTAAGGGGTGCGACAGGGGAGCAGTACTTC.